The clone carrying this T cell receptor beta chain showed up just a few times. The antigen remains unidentified. This record comes from a study of T cells in Graves' hyperthyroidism and ophthalmopathy. The source material, RNA transcripts, was used to amplify TCR beta CDR3 regions. In the first-round RT-PCR of the TCR CDR3, the HTBI primer set was used. TCRdb redid the calling of the multiplex PCR reads with MiXCR, one entry per CDR3 protein. The data hold about 560,000 distinct CDR3 sequences, with over 15% observed a single time. Germline V lookup: CDR1 DFQATT, CDR2 SNEGSKA (reference sequence). J was trimmed by 2 bases and V by 6 bases; bases with no gene match: 3. The CDR3 covers 13 residues. Clinical symptoms, serum thyroxine and TRAb, thyroid ultrasound and orbital computed tomography were used for the diagnoses. Notes on the study in general: Appearing also in blood were most of the thyroid clonotypes expanded above 0.001. A 13 V-J signature model discriminated ophthalmopathy versus stable hyperthyroidism. Ophthalmopathy got predicted by the model a median approximately six months before its onset.

The sequence derives from a woman aged 18-29 years with Graves' hyperthyroidism. The chain uses TRBV20-1 and TRBJ1-4; 7 bases are shared with TRBD1. The specimen was blood. The CDR3 reads CSAQGQTNEKLFF. The CDR3 DNA follows: TGCAGTGCCCAGGGACAGACTAATGAAAAACTGTTTTTT.